The entry below describes one T cell receptor (beta chain). Its cognate antigen is unknown. The CDR3 spans 16 residues. Germline CDR1 and CDR2: MGHRA and YSYEKL. Trimming at V came to 5 bases and at J to 2 bases, leaving 10 bases not matched to a gene. The record originates from a study of T cell responses to AZD1222 COVID-19 vaccine. Overall study results and limits: Unmutated variant regions are reportedly targeted by nearly half of spike-specific TCRs. Regions 160-218 and 743-854 held dominance among vaccine-associated CD4 TCRs, which spanned spike. Baseline testing showed seropositivity in only a handful of AZD1222 recipients. Donor demographics were predominantly white British with a female majority; clonal diversity may be underestimated.

TCRdb keeps only in-frame clones here, not all; method: immunoSEQ multiplex PCR. The data show 150,000 or so clones, 90% seen once. The origin of this receptor is an adult who received the AZD1222 COVID-19 vaccine. The input for sequencing was peripheral blood, taken 28 days after the second AZD1222 dose. This chain connects TRBV4-1 to TRBJ2-5; 8 bases map to TRBD1. This CDR3 is CASSSGGWTVQETQYF. CDR3 bases: TGCGCCAGCAGCTCAGGGGGCTGGACAGTTCAAGAGACCCAGTACTTC.